The T cell receptor beta chain under discussion was sequenced for a study of T cell responses to AZD1222 COVID-19 vaccine. Study-level findings and limits: Only a handful of people who got AZD1222 tested seropositive at baseline.

CDR1 and CDR2 from the germline V gene are SGHAT and FQDESV (reference sequence). V was clipped by 2 bases and J by 0 bases, with 9 bases between them. The length of the CDR3 is 15 residues. Produced via immunoSEQ multiplex PCR; TCRdb's table is partial and in-frame only. Of under 80,000 clones listed, around 81% are singletons. Remarks on this clone: The antigen is unknown.

The chain joins TRBV11-1 to TRBJ2-3; D remains unclear. The sequencing here drew on peripheral blood, taken 28 days after the second AZD1222 dose. The receptor's source is an adult who received the AZD1222 COVID-19 vaccine. In DNA, the CDR3 is TGTGCCAGCAGCTTAAGCAGGTCTAGCACAGATACGCAGTATTTT. It specifies CASSLSRSSTDTQYF.